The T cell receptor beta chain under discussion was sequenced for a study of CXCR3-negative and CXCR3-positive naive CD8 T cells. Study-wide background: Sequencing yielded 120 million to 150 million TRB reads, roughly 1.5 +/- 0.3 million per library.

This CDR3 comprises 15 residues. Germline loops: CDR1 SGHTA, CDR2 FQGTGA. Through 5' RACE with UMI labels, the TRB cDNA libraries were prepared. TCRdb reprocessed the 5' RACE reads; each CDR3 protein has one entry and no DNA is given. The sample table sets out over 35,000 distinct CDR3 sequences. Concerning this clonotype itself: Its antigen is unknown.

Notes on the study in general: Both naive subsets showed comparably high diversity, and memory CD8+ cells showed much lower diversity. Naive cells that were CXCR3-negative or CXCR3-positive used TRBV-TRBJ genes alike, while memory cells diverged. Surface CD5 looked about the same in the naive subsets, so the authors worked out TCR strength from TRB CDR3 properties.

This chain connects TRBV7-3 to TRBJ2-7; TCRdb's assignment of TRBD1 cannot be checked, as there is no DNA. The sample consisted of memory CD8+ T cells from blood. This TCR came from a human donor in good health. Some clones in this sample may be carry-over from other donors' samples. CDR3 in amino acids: CASSLSGDSSYEHYF.